Below, 24 T cell receptor beta chains from the same sample are listed, as sequenced in a study of OX40 agonist ivuxolimab in advanced cancers. This table comes from immunoSEQ multiplex PCR, and its TCRdb copy is limited to in-frame clones, with some not included. The top ten clones hold approximately 25% of a sample with some 52,000 clones, around 93% of them seen once. Sample: CD4+ or CD8+ T cells sorted from blood, taken in a trial of the OX40 agonist ivuxolimab. These receptors all stem from an adult with an advanced solid tumor such as melanoma, head and neck, liver or kidney cancer.

This clone was seen once. The chain has TRBV14 and TRBJ2-7; D is unclear. The length of the CDR3 is 14 residues. Trimming left V 0 bases short and J 5 bases short, with 11 bases between. Germline CDR1 and CDR2: SGHDN and FVKESK. CDR3 sequence: CASSQEGRWDEQYF. CDR3 DNA sequence: TGTGCCAGCAGCCAAGAAGGTAGATGGGACGAGCAGTACTTC. The full variable domain, rest sourced from reference TRBV14 and TRBJ2-7, is EAGVTQFPSHSVIEKGQTVTLRCDPISGHDNLYWYRRVMGKEIKFLLHFVKESKQDESGMPNNRFLAERTGGTYSTLKVQPAELEDSGVYFCASSQEGRWDEQYFGPGTRLTVT.

V gene TRBV27 combines with J gene TRBJ1-1, with a tentative D call TRBD1 (6 bases). Trimming removed 3 bases from V and 11 bases from J, with 16 bases in between. Germline V gene sequence: CDR1 MNHEY, CDR2 SMNVEV (reference sequence). This CDR3 spans 13 amino acids. The CDR3 region is CASSLAGPGEAFF. The CDR3 region has the DNA TGTGCCAGCAGTTTGGCAGGACCAGGGGAGGCTTTCTTT.

This chain uses TRBV30 with TRBJ1-1, with D maybe TRBD1 (5 bases). Germline V CDR1 and CDR2: GTSNPN, SVGIG (reference sequence). Trimming cost V 4 bases and J 5 bases, with 14 bases left between them. CDR3 length equals 13 residues. CDR3 residues: CAWNYYGQTEAFF. In DNA, the CDR3 is TGTGCCTGGAATTATTACGGACAAACTGAAGCTTTCTTT.

V usage is TRBV9 and J usage is TRBJ2-1; 8 bases are a match to TRBD2. This CDR3 comprises 19 residues. The V and J ends lost 0 bases and 2 bases, in that order; junction bases with no gene match: 13. Germline V lookup: CDR1 SGDLS, CDR2 YYNGEE. CDR3: CASSVGLAGSRDPYNEQFF. CDR3 sequence (DNA): TGTGCCAGCAGCGTAGGATTAGCGGGATCTCGGGACCCCTACAATGAGCAGTTCTTC.

The gene calls are TRBV7-9 and TRBJ2-3; 10 bases map to TRBD2. J gave up 0 bases and V 5 bases, and 14 bases lay outside the gene matches. CDR1 SEHNR and CDR2 FQNEAQ come from the germline V gene (reference sequence). The CDR3 length is 19 residues. The CDR3 nucleotides are TGTGCCAGCAGCACGACGCTAGCGGGAGCCCTTACTAGCACAGATACGCAGTATTTT. Residues: CASSTTLAGALTSTDTQYF.

CDR3: CASSLSGVGAGGTPYNEQFF. The CDR3 DNA sequence: TGTGCCAGCAGCTTAAGTGGGGTTGGAGCGGGAGGCACCCCCTACAATGAGCAGTTCTTC. The chain employs TRBV7-3 and TRBJ2-1, with 9 positions matching TRBD2. This CDR3 is 20 amino acids long. Trimming removed 1 base from V and 2 bases from J; junction bases left unmatched: 15. Germline CDR1 and CDR2: SGHTA and FQGTGA.

The chain recombines TRBV9 with TRBJ2-1; D possibly corresponds to TRBD1 (6 bases). The CDR3 length is 14 residues. The V and J ends lost 4 bases and 7 bases respectively, with 15 bases between them. CDR1 and CDR2 from the germline V gene are SGDLS and YYNGEE. DNA for the CDR3: TGTGCCAGCAGCACCGCTAGGACAGTGAATGAGCAGTTCTTC. Translation gives CASSTARTVNEQFF.

This chain links TRBV7-8 with TRBJ1-2; D is unclear. The CDR3 sequence is 14 residues long. V was pared by 2 bases and J by 2 bases, with 9 bases between. Looked up from germline, CDR1 is SGHVS and CDR2 is FQNEAQ. The DNA of the CDR3 is TGTGCCAGCAGCTTAAACAGTGGGAACTATGGCTACACCTTC. Its protein is CASSLNSGNYGYTF.

This chain joins TRBV5-4 and TRBJ1-3; the D gene is possibly TRBD1 (5 bases). Trimming pared 1 base from V and 3 bases from J, leaving 14 bases between. From germline, CDR1 is SGHNT and CDR2 YYREEE (reference sequence). The CDR3 extends over 16 amino acids. This CDR3 reads CASSLWGENFGNTIYF. The CDR3 bases are TGTGCCAGCAGCTTGTGGGGGGAAAATTTTGGAAACACCATATATTTT.

The chain employs TRBV19 and TRBJ2-7; D possibly corresponds to TRBD1 (6 bases). CDR3 length: 13 residues. Trimming removed 9 bases from V and 1 base from J, with 13 bases in between. CDR1 and CDR2 from the germline V gene are LNHDA and SQIVND (reference sequence). The CDR3 loop is CASNPQGSYEQYF. CDR3 DNA: TGTGCCAGCAATCCTCAGGGGTCCTACGAGCAGTACTTC. Based on the CDR3 plus reference TRBV19 and TRBJ2-7, the full variable domain is DGGITQSPKYLFRKEGQNVTLSCEQNLNHDAMYWYRQDPGQGLRLIYYSQIVNDFQKGDIAEGYSVSREKKESFPLTVTSAQKNPTAFYLCASNPQGSYEQYFGPGTRLTVT.

This clone is deemed medium-sized. The rearrangement joins TRBV4-1 to TRBJ1-2; D is ambiguous. The CDR3 consists of 17 residues. CDR1 MGHRA and CDR2 YSYEKL come from the germline V gene. Deletions cut 0 bases from V and 8 bases from J, with 22 bases between. The CDR3 here is CASSQDLRVHVGGGYTF. The CDR3 region has the DNA TGCGCCAGCAGCCAAGATCTAAGGGTGCATGTCGGCGGGGGCTACACCTTC.

The chain uses TRBV15 and TRBJ2-1, with 7 bases that match TRBD2. The CDR3 has 15 residues. Trimming took 5 bases from V and 7 from J; bases not matched to a gene: 11. Germline loops: CDR1 LNHNV, CDR2 YYDKDF (reference sequence). The CDR3 protein is CATSPEGTGGNEQFF. The CDR3 DNA follows: TGTGCCACCAGCCCGGAGGGGACGGGAGGTAATGAGCAGTTCTTC.

V gene TRBV7-2 combines with J gene TRBJ1-5, with D uncertain. The CDR3 spans 13 residues. Deletions cut 5 bases from V and 8 bases from J, with 13 bases between. Germline-derived CDR1 and CDR2 are SGHTA and FQGNSA. The CDR3 loop reads CASSHTPEEPQHF. The CDR3 DNA reads as TGTGCCAGCAGCCATACTCCCGAGGAGCCCCAGCATTTT.

The chain recombines TRBV27 with TRBJ1-1; D ambiguous. CDR3 length: 14 residues. Trimming pared 5 bases from V and 1 base from J, leaving 11 bases between. Per the germline V gene, CDR1 is MNHEY and CDR2 is SMNVEV (reference sequence). CDR3 sequence reads: CASSHGWENTEAFF. Written as DNA, the CDR3 is TGTGCCAGCAGTCACGGATGGGAGAACACTGAAGCTTTCTTT.

The chain joins TRBV7-8 to TRBJ2-5, with 7 bases lining up with TRBD1. V shed 3 bases, J shed 2 bases, and the junction held 3 bases outside the gene matches. This CDR3 spans 14 amino acids. Germline CDR1 is SGHVS and CDR2 is FQNEAQ. The CDR3 loop is CASSFTGVQETQYF. CDR3 coding DNA: TGTGCCAGCAGCTTTACAGGGGTTCAAGAGACCCAGTACTTC.

This clone has just a few counts. The CDR3: CAWTERRELFF. The DNA of the CDR3 is TGTGCCTGGACAGAGCGCAGGGAGCTGTTTTTT. The rearrangement links TRBV30 to TRBJ2-2, with unresolved D. Germline lookup yields CDR1 GTSNPN and CDR2 SVGIG (reference sequence). Trimming took 4 bases from V and 9 from J, leaving 9 bases between them. The CDR3 has 11 amino acids.

The chain combines TRBV6-5 with TRBJ2-7, with a tentative D call TRBD2 (6 bases). The CDR3 is 15 residues long. Per the germline V gene, CDR1 is MNHEY and CDR2 is SVGAGI. Trimming stripped 2 bases from V and 4 bases from J, with 15 bases between. The CDR3 DNA follows: TGTGCCAGCAGTTACGTGGGTAGCGGCCCGTACGAGCAGTACTTC. Its protein product is CASSYVGSGPYEQYF.

The V and J genes are TRBV4-3 and TRBJ2-1, with 7 nucleotides matching TRBD1. CDR3 length: 15 amino acids. Germline V gene data show CDR1 as LGHNA and CDR2 as YSLEER. With 4 bases clipped from V and 9 bases from J, the junction kept 12 bases outside the gene matches. This chain's CDR3 is CASSRPLAGGSEQFF. CDR3 nucleotides: TGCGCCAGCAGCCGCCCACTGGCAGGGGGAAGTGAGCAGTTCTTC.

The V gene is TRBV7-9, the J gene TRBJ1-2; D possibly corresponds to TRBD1 (5 bases). The germline gives CDR1 SEHNR, CDR2 FQNEAQ (reference sequence). This CDR3 comprises 13 residues. The V end lost 0 bases, the J end lost 7 bases, and 9 bases lay between the germline ends. The CDR3 is CASSLAGTVGYTF. CDR3 in DNA: TGTGCCAGCAGCTTAGCGGGGACTGTTGGCTACACCTTC. The whole variable domain, filled in from reference TRBV7-9 and TRBJ1-2, reads DTGVSQNPRHKITKRGQNVTFRCDPISEHNRLYWYRQTLGQGPEFLTYFQNEAQLEKSRLLSDRFSAERPKGSFSTLEIQRTEQGDSAMYLCASSLAGTVGYTFGSGTRLTVV.

This chain joins TRBV19 and TRBJ2-3; D perhaps matches TRBD2 (6 bases). The V end lost 9 bases, the J end lost 0 bases, and 10 bases lay between the germline ends. This CDR3 contains 13 residues. Looked up from germline, CDR1 is LNHDA and CDR2 is SQIVND (reference sequence). The CDR3 region is CASTSLSTDTQYF. CDR3 in DNA: TGTGCCAGCACTAGCCTGAGCACAGATACGCAGTATTTT. Supplemented by reference TRBV19 and TRBJ2-3, the full variable domain reads DGGITQSPKYLFRKEGQNVTLSCEQNLNHDAMYWYRQDPGQGLRLIYYSQIVNDFQKGDIAEGYSVSREKKESFPLTVTSAQKNPTAFYLCASTSLSTDTQYFGPGTRLTVL.

The chain recombines TRBV5-1 with TRBJ2-7; D not certain. CDR1 SGHRS and CDR2 YFSETQ come from the germline V gene. V was pared by 0 bases and J by 6 bases, with 4 bases between. The CDR3 totals 11 residues. The CDR3 DNA reads TGCGCCAGCAGCTTGGGGGCCGAGCAGTACTTC. It specifies CASSLGAEQYF.

This chain links TRBV4-1 with TRBJ2-1, with D perhaps TRBD2 (5 bases). Deletions cut 1 base from V and 2 bases from J, with 9 bases between. The CDR3 runs 15 residues. Per the germline V gene, CDR1 is MGHRA and CDR2 is YSYEKL. In nucleotides, the CDR3 is TGCGCCAGCAGCCAAGGGACTCGTCCCTACAATGAGCAGTTCTTC. The encoded protein is CASSQGTRPYNEQFF.

This clone occurred once. This chain links TRBV9 with TRBJ2-1; the D is unclear. V lost 4 bases and J lost 0, with 2 bases in between. The CDR3 runs 12 residues. Germline loops: CDR1 SGDLS, CDR2 YYNGEE. The CDR3 nucleotides are TGTGCCAGCAGCCTCTCCTACAATGAGCAGTTCTTC. Protein product: CASSLSYNEQFF.

The chain joins TRBV28 to TRBJ2-2; 10 positions match TRBD2. CDR1 MDHEN and CDR2 SYDVKM come from the germline V gene. The CDR3 has 19 amino acids. The ends lost 4 bases at V and 0 bases at J; junction bases unmatched: 11. This CDR3 reads CASSSILAGAFANTGELFF. The CDR3 bases are TGTGCCAGCAGTTCGATCCTAGCGGGAGCATTTGCGAACACCGGGGAGCTGTTTTTT.